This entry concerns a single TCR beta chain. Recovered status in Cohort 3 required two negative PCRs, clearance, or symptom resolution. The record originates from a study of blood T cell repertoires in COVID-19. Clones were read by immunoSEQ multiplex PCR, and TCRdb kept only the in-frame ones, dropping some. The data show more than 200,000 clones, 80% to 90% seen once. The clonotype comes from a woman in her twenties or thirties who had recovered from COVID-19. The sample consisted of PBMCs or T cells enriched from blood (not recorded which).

CDR3: CASSFRSTGTGYNYEQYF. Written as DNA, the CDR3 is TGTGCCAGCAGCTTCCGGTCGACCGGGACAGGGTACAACTACGAGCAGTACTTC. This chain joins TRBV7-6 and TRBJ2-7; 9 bases agree with TRBD1. V trimming: 3 bases; J trimming: 3 bases; junction bases outside the gene matches: 15. The CDR3 is made up of 18 amino acids. The germline gives CDR1 SGHVS, CDR2 FNYEAQ.